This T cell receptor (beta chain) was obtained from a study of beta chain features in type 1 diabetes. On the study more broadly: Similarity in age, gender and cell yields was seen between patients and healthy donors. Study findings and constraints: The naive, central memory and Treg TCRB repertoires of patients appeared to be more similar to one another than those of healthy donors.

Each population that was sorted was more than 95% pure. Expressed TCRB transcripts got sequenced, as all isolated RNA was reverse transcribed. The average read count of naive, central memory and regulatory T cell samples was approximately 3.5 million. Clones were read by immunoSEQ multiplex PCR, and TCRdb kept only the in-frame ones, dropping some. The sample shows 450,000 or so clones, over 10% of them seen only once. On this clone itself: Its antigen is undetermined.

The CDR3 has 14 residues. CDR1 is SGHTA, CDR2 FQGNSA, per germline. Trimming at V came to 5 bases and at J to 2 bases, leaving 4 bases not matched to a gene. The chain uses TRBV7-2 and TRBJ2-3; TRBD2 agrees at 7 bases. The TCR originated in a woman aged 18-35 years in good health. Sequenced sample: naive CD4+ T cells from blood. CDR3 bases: TGTGCCAGCAGCCGTACTAGCGTCACAGATACGCAGTATTTT. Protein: CASSRTSVTDTQYF.